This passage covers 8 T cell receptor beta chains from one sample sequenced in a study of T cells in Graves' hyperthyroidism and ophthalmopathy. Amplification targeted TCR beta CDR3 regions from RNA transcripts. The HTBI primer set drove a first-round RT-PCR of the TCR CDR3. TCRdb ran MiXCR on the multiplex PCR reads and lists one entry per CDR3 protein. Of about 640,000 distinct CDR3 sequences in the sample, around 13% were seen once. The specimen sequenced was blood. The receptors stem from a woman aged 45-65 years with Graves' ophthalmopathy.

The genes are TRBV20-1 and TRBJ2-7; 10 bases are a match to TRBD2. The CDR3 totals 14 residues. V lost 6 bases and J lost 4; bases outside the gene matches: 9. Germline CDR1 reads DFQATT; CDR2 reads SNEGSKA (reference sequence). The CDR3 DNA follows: TGCAGTGCCCCCCGGCCTAGCGGGAGTTACGAGCAGTACTTC. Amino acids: CSAPRPSGSYEQYF.

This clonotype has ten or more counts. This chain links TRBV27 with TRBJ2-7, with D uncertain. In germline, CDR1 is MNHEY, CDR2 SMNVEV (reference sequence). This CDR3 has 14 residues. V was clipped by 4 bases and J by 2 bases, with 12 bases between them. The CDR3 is CASSSYKSPYEQYF. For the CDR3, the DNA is TGTGCCAGCAGTTCCTACAAGAGCCCCTACGAGCAGTACTTC.

The chain's CDR3 is CASRGGESSGANVLTF. CDR3 bases: TGTGCCAGCAGGGGGGGGGAAAGCTCTGGGGCCAACGTCCTGACTTTC. J is TRBJ2-6 and V is TRBV2, with TRBD2 identical over 7 bases. The germline gives CDR1 SNHLY, CDR2 FYNNEI. The CDR3 sequence is 16 residues long. The J segment lost 0 bases and the V segment lost 6 bases, leaving 5 bases of the junction unmatched. Drawing the rest from reference TRBV2 and TRBJ2-6, the complete variable domain is EPEVTQTPSHQVTQMGQEVILRCVPISNHLYFYWYRQILGQKVEFLVSFYNNEISEKSEIFDDQFSVERPDGSNFTLKIRSTKLEDSAMYFCASRGGESSGANVLTFGAGSRLTVL.

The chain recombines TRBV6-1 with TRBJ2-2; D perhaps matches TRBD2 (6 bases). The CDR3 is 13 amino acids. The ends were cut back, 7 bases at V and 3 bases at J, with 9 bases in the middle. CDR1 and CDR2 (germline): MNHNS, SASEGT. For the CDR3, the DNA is TGTGCCAGCAATGTAGCGGACACCGGGGAGCTGTTTTTT. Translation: CASNVADTGELFF.

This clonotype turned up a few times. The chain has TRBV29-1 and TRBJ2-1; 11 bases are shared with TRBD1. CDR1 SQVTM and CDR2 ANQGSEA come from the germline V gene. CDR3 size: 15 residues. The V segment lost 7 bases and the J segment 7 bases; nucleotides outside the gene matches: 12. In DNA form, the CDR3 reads TGCAGCGCTAGGAGGGACAGGGGGTCCCCTAATGAGCAGTTCTTC. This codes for CSARRDRGSPNEQFF.

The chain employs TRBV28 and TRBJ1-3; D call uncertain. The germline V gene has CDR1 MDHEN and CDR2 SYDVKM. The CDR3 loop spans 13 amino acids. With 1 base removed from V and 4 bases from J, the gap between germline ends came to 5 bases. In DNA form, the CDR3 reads TGTGCCAGCAGTTTATATCTGGGAAACACCATATATTTT. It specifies CASSLYLGNTIYF.

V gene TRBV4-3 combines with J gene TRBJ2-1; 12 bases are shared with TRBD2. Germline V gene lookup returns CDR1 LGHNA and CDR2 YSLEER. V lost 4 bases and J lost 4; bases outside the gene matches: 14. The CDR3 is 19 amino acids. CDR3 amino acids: CASSPKVSDGTSGYNEQFF. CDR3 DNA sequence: TGCGCCAGCAGCCCCAAGGTTTCTGACGGGACTAGCGGGTACAATGAGCAGTTCTTC.

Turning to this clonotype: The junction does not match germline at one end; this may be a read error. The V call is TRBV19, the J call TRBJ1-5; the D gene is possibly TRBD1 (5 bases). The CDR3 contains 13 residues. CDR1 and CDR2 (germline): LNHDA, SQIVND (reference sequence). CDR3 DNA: TGTGCCAGTGGTATGAGGCAGAGCAGGGCTCAGCATTTT. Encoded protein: CASGMRQSRAQHF.